A single sample is the source of the 26 T cell receptor beta chains below, sequenced in a study of blood T cell repertoires in COVID-19. Produced via immunoSEQ multiplex PCR; TCRdb's table is partial and in-frame only. The sample includes roughly 180,000 clones, about four fifths of them seen just once. Sequenced input: peripheral blood. These receptors all come from a woman in her thirties or forties with COVID-19, enrolled during active disease.

The chain is built from TRBV7-9 and TRBJ1-1; no reliable D call. CDR3 length: 12 residues. Germline V gene lookup returns CDR1 SEHNR and CDR2 FQNEAQ (reference sequence). V gave up 2 bases and J gave up 5 bases, with 6 bases separating them. The CDR3 loop is CASSLTQTEAFF. The CDR3 region has the DNA TGTGCCAGCAGCTTAACACAAACTGAAGCTTTCTTT.

The rearrangement uses TRBV5-4 and TRBJ2-7, with D possibly matching TRBD2 (5 bases). Germline CDR1 reads SGHNT; CDR2 reads YYREEE (reference sequence). V gave up 1 base and J gave up 0 bases, with 5 bases separating them. The CDR3 runs 13 residues. For the CDR3, the DNA is TGTGCCAGCAGCTTGCGGGACTCCTACGAGCAGTACGTC. It specifies CASSLRDSYEQYV.

CDR3 region: CASSPGGIGEAFF. The CDR3 DNA is TGTGCCAGCAGTCCAGGGGGGATCGGTGAAGCTTTCTTT. The chain uses TRBV6-5 and TRBJ1-1, with 7 bases identical to TRBD1. Germline CDR1 and CDR2: MNHEY and SVGAGI. This CDR3 is built from 13 residues. Trimming at V came to 5 bases and at J to 7 bases, leaving 7 bases not matched to a gene.

The rearrangement uses TRBV11-2 and TRBJ2-1; 10 positions agree with TRBD2. V trimming: 3 bases; J trimming: 0 bases; junction bases outside the gene matches: 8. Germline CDR1 is SGHAT and CDR2 is FQNNGV. The CDR3 covers 18 residues. CDR3 DNA: TGTGCCAGCAGCTTCCTAGCGGGGGCCTACAGCTCCTACAATGAGCAGTTCTTC. It is translated as CASSFLAGAYSSYNEQFF. Variable domain in full (rest from reference TRBV11-2 and TRBJ2-1): EAGVAQSPRYKIIEKRQSVAFWCNPISGHATLYWYQQILGQGPKLLIQFQNNGVVDDSQLPKDRFSAERLKGVDSTLKIQPAKLEDSAVYLCASSFLAGAYSSYNEQFFGPGTRLTVL.

With regard to this clone: One end of the junction is discordant with germline, which a read error may explain. The chain has TRBV7-7 and TRBJ2-5; D ambiguous. This CDR3 has 14 residues. Germline V gives CDR1 SSHAT, CDR2 FNYEAQ (reference sequence). In DNA, the CDR3 is TGTGCTAGCAGCTTAGGAAACGGCGGAGAGACCCAGTACTTC. It yields the protein CASSLGNGGETQYF.

The gene calls are TRBV19 and TRBJ1-1, with TRBD1 matching over 8 bases. There are 13 residues in the CDR3. The V segment lost 5 bases and the J segment 4 bases; nucleotides outside the gene matches: 3. From germline, CDR1 is LNHDA and CDR2 SQIVND (reference sequence). The CDR3 loop reads CASSLTGGTEAFF. DNA for the CDR3: TGTGCCAGTAGTCTTACAGGGGGCACTGAAGCTTTCTTT.

This chain uses TRBV24-1 with TRBJ2-7; D uncertain. Germline loops: CDR1 KGHDR, CDR2 SFDVKD. V was cut by 3 bases and J by 0 bases, with 5 bases left in between. The CDR3 loop spans 13 amino acids. The CDR3 reads CATSDESSYEQYF. CDR3 bases: TGTGCCACCAGTGATGAGAGCTCCTACGAGCAGTACTTC.

The chain recombines TRBV3-1 (or the pseudogene TRBV3-2) with TRBJ2-7, with a weak D call TRBD2 (6 bases). Germline V lookup: CDR1 LGHDT, CDR2 YNNKEL (reference sequence). The CDR3 is made up of 16 amino acids. Trimming removed 0 bases at V and 1 base at J, with 13 bases between. In nucleotides, the CDR3 is TGTGCCAGCAGCCAAGATGGGCGGGGAGGTTCCTACGAGCAGTACTTC. Its protein is CASSQDGRGGSYEQYF.

Details on this clone: A junction boundary mismatches the germline segment, possibly from a read error. The chain joins TRBV7-7 to TRBJ2-5, with D tentatively TRBD2 (6 bases). The CDR3 extends over 14 amino acids. Per the germline V gene, CDR1 is SSHAT and CDR2 is FNYEAQ (reference sequence). The CDR3 nucleotides are TGTGCTAGCAGCTTAGAGCGGGCGGGGGAGACCCAGTACTTC. This sequence encodes CASSLERAGETQYF.

This rearrangement joins TRBV2 to TRBJ2-1; 7 bases align to TRBD1. The CDR3 covers 12 residues. The ends lost 8 bases at V and 8 bases at J; junction bases unmatched: 6. Germline V gene sequence: CDR1 SNHLY, CDR2 FYNNEI. The CDR3 DNA reads as TGTGCCAGCTTTAGGGACAGCCATGAGCAGTTCTTC. Protein: CASFRDSHEQFF.

This chain links TRBV9 with TRBJ2-3, with 7 nucleotides matching TRBD2. The CDR3 has 16 residues. In germline, CDR1 is SGDLS, CDR2 YYNGEE. V shed 3 bases, J shed 2 bases, and the junction held 9 bases outside the gene matches. CDR3 sequence (DNA): TGTGCCAGCAGCGGAGGGAGCGGGACGGTCACAGATACGCAGTATTTT. Translation gives CASSGGSGTVTDTQYF.

Written as DNA, the CDR3 is TGTGCCAGCAGCCAATCCGGGGGGGCGCGGGAGACCCAGTACTTC. It yields the protein CASSQSGGARETQYF. This chain uses TRBV14 with TRBJ2-5; TRBD2 agrees at 8 bases. V dropped 2 bases and J dropped 5; count of bases not matched to a gene: 7. This CDR3 region has 15 residues. Germline V CDR1 and CDR2: SGHDN, FVKESK.

The genes are TRBV3-1 (or the pseudogene TRBV3-2) and TRBJ1-1, with D possibly being TRBD1 (5 bases). V lost 4 bases and J 5 bases, leaving 14 bases between the germline ends. CDR3 length equals 14 residues. The germline CDR1 and CDR2 sequences are LGHDT and YNNKEL (reference sequence). The CDR3 sequence is CASSPGFKGTEAFF. DNA for the CDR3: TGTGCCAGCAGCCCCGGGTTTAAGGGGACTGAAGCTTTCTTT.

The chain links TRBV2 to TRBJ2-7; maybe TRBD2 (6 bases). V shed 6 bases and J shed 6 bases, with 18 bases lying between them. Germline V gene data show CDR1 as SNHLY and CDR2 as FYNNEI. The CDR3 contains 14 residues. The CDR3 DNA sequence: TGTGCCAGCAGCCGGATAGCGGCCGCCGTCGAGCAGTACTTC. As protein: CASSRIAAAVEQYF.

The chain combines TRBV6-5 with TRBJ1-4, with 10 positions matching TRBD1. This CDR3 is 15 amino acids long. Germline V gene sequence: CDR1 MNHEY, CDR2 SVGAGI. V trimming: 2 bases; J trimming: 6 bases; junction bases outside the gene matches: 3. CDR3 sequence reads: CASSYGTGEYEKLFF. The CDR3 DNA is TGTGCCAGCAGTTACGGGACAGGGGAATATGAAAAACTGTTTTTT.

This sequence joins TRBV2 and TRBJ2-1, with 8 bases identical to TRBD2. Trimming took 5 bases from V and 7 from J; bases not matched to a gene: 10. The CDR3 is made up of 15 amino acids. Germline CDR1 reads SNHLY; CDR2 reads FYNNEI. CDR3 bases: TGTGCCAGCAGTCCTCTAGCGGGCCTATCGAATGAGCAGTTCTTC. It specifies CASSPLAGLSNEQFF.

The V gene is TRBV2, the J gene TRBJ1-5; TRBD1 might be the D (6 bases). The V gene lost 5 bases and the J gene lost 7 bases, with 9 bases spanning the gap. The CDR3 length is 12 residues. Germline V gene lookup returns CDR1 SNHLY and CDR2 FYNNEI. The CDR3 sequence is CASSTGLQPQHF. CDR3 in DNA: TGTGCCAGCAGTACAGGGTTGCAGCCCCAGCATTTT. Complete variable domain (other parts from reference TRBV2 and TRBJ1-5): EPEVTQTPSHQVTQMGQEVILRCVPISNHLYFYWYRQILGQKVEFLVSFYNNEISEKSEIFDDQFSVERPDGSNFTLKIRSTKLEDSAMYFCASSTGLQPQHFGDGTRLSIL.

This clone has only one observation. V usage is TRBV2 and J usage is TRBJ1-5, with D perhaps TRBD1 (5 bases). V lost 7 bases and J lost 6, with 16 bases in between. The germline V gene has CDR1 SNHLY and CDR2 FYNNEI. This CDR3 comprises 14 residues. CDR3 in amino acids: CASKKEGQGQPQHF. CDR3 coding DNA: TGTGCCAGCAAAAAGGAGGGGCAAGGTCAGCCCCAGCATTTT.

The chain employs TRBV6-5 and TRBJ1-1; D might be TRBD1 (6 bases). There are 12 residues in the CDR3. Germline CDR1 is MNHEY and CDR2 is SVGAGI. Trimming took 5 bases from V and 11 from J, leaving 15 bases between them. CDR3 sequence (DNA): TGTGCCAGCAGTCCAGACAGGACGGTGGCTTTCTTT. This translates into CASSPDRTVAFF.

The rearrangement links TRBV4-1 to TRBJ1-5; D remains unclear. Trimming removed 0 bases at V and 4 bases at J, with 19 bases between. The CDR3 runs 18 residues. The germline CDR1 and CDR2 sequences are MGHRA and YSYEKL. CDR3 residues: CASSQDFRGFKTNQPQHF. Here the CDR3 DNA reads TGCGCCAGCAGCCAAGATTTCCGTGGGTTTAAGACTAATCAGCCCCAGCATTTT.

This clone was recorded a few times. The chain uses TRBV14 and TRBJ1-1; D possibly corresponds to TRBD1 (5 bases). The V gene's germline CDR1 is SGHDN and CDR2 FVKESK. Trimming left V 1 base short and J 1 base short, with 10 bases between. The CDR3 is 15 residues long. The CDR3 loop reads CASSQGQGWNTEAFF. DNA for the CDR3: TGTGCCAGCAGCCAAGGCCAGGGATGGAACACTGAAGCTTTCTTT.

The chain combines TRBV4-1 with TRBJ2-1; 10 nucleotides line up with TRBD2. The ends lost 4 bases at V and 7 bases at J; junction bases unmatched: 7. CDR3 length equals 15 residues. Looked up from germline, CDR1 is MGHRA and CDR2 is YSYEKL. CDR3 loop: CASSLPGLALNEQFF. For the CDR3, the DNA is TGCGCCAGCAGCCTACCGGGACTAGCGTTAAATGAGCAGTTCTTC.

This chain links TRBV30 with TRBJ1-3; TRBD1 aligns across 7 bases. The CDR3 sequence is 15 residues long. Germline values: CDR1 GTSNPN, CDR2 SVGIG (reference sequence). V was pared by 7 bases and J by 0 bases, with 9 bases of the junction left unmatched. CDR3 DNA sequence: TGTGCCTCTACTAAGGGACAGAGCTCTGGAAACACCATATATTTT. It translates to CASTKGQSSGNTIYF.

This chain connects TRBV11-1 to TRBJ1-2; weak D call: TRBD1 (5 bases). The CDR3 is 13 amino acids. V dropped 4 bases and J dropped 5 bases, with 11 bases sitting between them. Germline CDR1 SGHAT, CDR2 FQDESV (reference sequence). Written as DNA, the CDR3 is TGTGCCAGCAGCTCGACAGCAAAGTATGGCTACACCTTC. Translation: CASSSTAKYGYTF.

This clone showed up just a few times. The genes are TRBV11-3 and TRBJ2-7; 8 nucleotides match TRBD1. The ends lost 4 bases at V and 3 bases at J; junction bases unmatched: 14. CDR1 and CDR2 from the germline V gene are SGHNT and YENEEA. The CDR3 covers 17 residues. CDR3 bases: TGTGCCAGCAGCTCCGAGGTATCGGGACAGGCTTTCTACGAGCAGTACGTC. It codes for CASSSEVSGQAFYEQYV.

The V gene is TRBV6-2 or TRBV6-3, the J gene TRBJ2-4; D is undetermined. The germline gives CDR1 MNHEY, CDR2 SVGEGT. CDR3 length equals 15 residues. V was clipped by 5 bases and J by 0 bases, with 11 bases between them. This CDR3 is CASSPNLLAKNIQYF. In DNA, the CDR3 is TGTGCCAGCAGTCCAAACTTATTAGCCAAAAACATTCAGTACTTC.